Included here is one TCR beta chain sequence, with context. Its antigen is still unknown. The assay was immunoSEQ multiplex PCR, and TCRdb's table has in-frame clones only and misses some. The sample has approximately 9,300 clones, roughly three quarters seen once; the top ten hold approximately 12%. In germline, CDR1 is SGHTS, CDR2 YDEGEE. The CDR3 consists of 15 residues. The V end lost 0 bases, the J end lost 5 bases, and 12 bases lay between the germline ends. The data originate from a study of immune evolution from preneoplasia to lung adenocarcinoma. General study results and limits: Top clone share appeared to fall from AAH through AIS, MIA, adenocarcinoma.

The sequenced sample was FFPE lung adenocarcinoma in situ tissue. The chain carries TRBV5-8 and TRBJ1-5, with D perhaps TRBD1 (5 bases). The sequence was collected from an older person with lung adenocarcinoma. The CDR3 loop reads CASSLGTPGYQPQHF. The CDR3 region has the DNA TGTGCCAGCAGCTTGGGGACACCCGGTTATCAGCCCCAGCATTTT.